This TCR beta chain came from a study of blood T cell repertoires in COVID-19. In the study overall: Spain, Italy and the United States supplied samples that represented acute and convalescent COVID-19. Sample material is recorded as cDNA or gDNA derived from T cells, B-cell-depleted T cells, or PBMCs.

CDR1 is MNHEY and CDR2 is SVGAGI in the germline V gene. This CDR3 spans 16 amino acids. Trimming removed 3 bases from V and 5 bases from J, with 19 bases in between. Under the authors' procedure: The authors estimated nucleated cell counts from reference gene primer amplification. The table came from immunoSEQ multiplex PCR; TCRdb's copy has only in-frame clones and leaves some out. V and J calls and clone size are those listed in that table; D and trimming were worked out from the DNA. The table records over 600,000 clones, about nine tenths of them present only once. V and J are TRBV6-5 and TRBJ1-2; D ambiguous. This clonotype was obtained from a woman between 18 and 30 years old with acute or convalescent COVID-19. Sequenced material: peripheral blood. The CDR3 sequence: CASSYSHSLITYGYTF. The CDR3 coding sequence is TGTGCCAGCAGTTATTCACACAGCTTAATAACTTATGGCTACACCTTC.